This T cell receptor beta chain stems from a study of T cell repertoires in cytomegalovirus infection. TCRdb re-derived calls from the reads in MiXCR, one entry per CDR3 protein. Of about 740,000 distinct CDR3 sequences listed, about 40% are singletons. There are a few counts of this clonotype. As yet, its antigen is unknown. Study outcomes and limitations: Dominant in the ex vivo response were TCR beta clonotypes restricted by HLA-C and specific for CMV.

The TCR sequence derives from a human donor in good health (CMV status not recorded). Some clones in this sample may be carry-over from other donors' samples. The sequencing input was PBMCs.

CDR3 DNA: TGTGCCAGCAGTTTCAACGGGAGGTCTGCATCTCATGGCTACACCTTC. Its translation: CASSFNGRSASHGYTF. The rearrangement joins TRBV27 to TRBJ1-2; D uncertain. Between the trimmed V and J ends, which lost 3 bases and 6 bases, there was a span of 20 bases. The CDR3 covers 16 residues. Germline assignment: CDR1 MNHEY and CDR2 SMNVEV (reference sequence).